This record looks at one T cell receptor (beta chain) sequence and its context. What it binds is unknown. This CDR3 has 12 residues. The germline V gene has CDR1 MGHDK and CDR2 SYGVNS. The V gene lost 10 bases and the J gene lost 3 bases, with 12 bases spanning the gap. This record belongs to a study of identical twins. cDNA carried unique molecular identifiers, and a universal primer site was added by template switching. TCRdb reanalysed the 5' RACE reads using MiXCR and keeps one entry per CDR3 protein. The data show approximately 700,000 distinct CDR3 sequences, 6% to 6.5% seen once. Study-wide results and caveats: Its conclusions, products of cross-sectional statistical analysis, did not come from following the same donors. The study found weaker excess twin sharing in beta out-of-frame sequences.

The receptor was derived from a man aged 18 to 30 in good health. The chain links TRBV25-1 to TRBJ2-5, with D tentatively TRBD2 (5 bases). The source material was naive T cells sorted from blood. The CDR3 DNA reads TGTGCCACCGGAGGAGCGGAAGAGACCCAGTACTTC. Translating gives CATGGAEETQYF.